The rows below give T cell receptor beta chains drawn from one sample of a study of shared clonotypes between healthy human individuals. Measured with immunoSEQ multiplex PCR; TCRdb has only the in-frame clones, and not every one. This sample yields about 2.3 million clones, of which roughly 90% are seen a single time; approximately 0.41% belongs to the top ten. The specimen sequenced was naive CD4+ T cells from PBMCs. These receptor sequences come from a young man in good health. Some clones in this sample may be carry-over from other donors' samples. Both conserved end residues are part of each CDR3. A D gene is named only where the DNA matches it firmly. Clone size is given for some rows only: seen once, a few or many times, or a class if the clone is expanded.

16 TRBJ1-4 TRBV28 . . CASSRQGSATNEKLFF TGTGCCAGCAGTCGCCAGGGGTCTGCAACTAATGAAAAACTGTTTTTT
13 TRBJ2-5 TRBV7-9 . TRBD1 CASSLDTGDSQYF TGTGCCAGCAGCTTAGACACAGGGGATTCCCAGTACTTC
13 TRBJ1-1 TRBV5-1 . . CASSSGRNTEAFF TGCGCCAGCAGCTCTGGGCGCAACACTGAAGCTTTCTTT
15 TRBJ2-5 TRBV5-1 . TRBD2 CASSDLSGSGETQYF TGCGCCAGCAGCGACCTTAGCGGGAGTGGCGAGACCCAGTACTTC
13 TRBJ1-1 TRBV5-1 . TRBD1 CASSGQGQDEAFF TGCGCCAGCAGCGGGCAGGGACAGGATGAAGCTTTCTTT
15 TRBJ2-3 TRBV11-2 . . CASSLGGVRADTQYF TGTGCCAGCAGCTTAGGCGGGGTTCGGGCAGATACGCAGTATTTT
17 TRBJ2-1 TRBV7-3 . TRBD2 CASSLGSPSSGRNEQFF TGTGCCAGCAGCTTAGGGTCGCCGTCTAGCGGGAGGAATGAGCAGTTCTTC
14 TRBJ1-5 TRBV5-1 few TRBD1 CASSTTGGDQPQHF TGCGCCAGCAGCACGACAGGGGGTGATCAGCCCCAGCATTTT
15 TRBJ1-1 TRBV19 . . CASRGSMTQNTEAFF TGTGCCAGTAGGGGAAGCATGACACAGAACACTGAAGCTTTCTTT
15 TRBJ2-4 TRBV2 . . CASRRQEGAGNIQYF TGTGCCAGCAGGCGACAGGAGGGAGCGGGGAACATTCAGTACTTC
13 TRBJ1-2 TRBV6-1 . . CASSEARGYGYTF TGTGCCAGCAGTGAAGCGCGTGGGTATGGCTACACCTTC
17 TRBJ2-1 TRBV10-3 . . CAISDVPERVGFYEQFF TGTGCCATCAGTGATGTCCCAGAAAGGGTTGGTTTTTATGAGCAGTTCTTC
12 TRBJ2-3 TRBV29-1 . . CSVAIPSGAQYF TGCAGCGTTGCTATACCCTCGGGTGCGCAGTATTTT
11 TRBJ2-3 TRBV20-1 . . CSSQGTDTQYF TGCAGTTCCCAGGGTACAGATACGCAGTATTTT
14 TRBJ2-1 TRBV18 . TRBD1 CASSRTGEYNEQFF TGTGCCAGCTCACGGACAGGGGAATACAATGAGCAGTTCTTC
15 TRBJ1-5 TRBV29-1 . TRBD1 CSVVEQGDSNQPQHF TGCAGCGTTGTTGAACAGGGGGACAGCAATCAGCCCCAGCATTTT
17 TRBJ2-2 TRBV4-3 . . CASSQELVNGGTGELFF TGCGCCAGCAGCCAAGAGTTAGTTAATGGAGGCACCGGGGAGCTGTTTTTT
14 TRBJ1-2 TRBV18 . . CASSGTLKDYGYTF TGTGCCAGCTCCGGGACACTAAAGGACTATGGCTACACCTTC
12 TRBJ1-2 TRBV18 . . CASSPEGYGYTF TGTGCCAGCTCCCCTGAGGGCTATGGCTACACCTTC
16 TRBJ2-7 TRBV4-2 . . CASSQGGGREGDEQYF TGTGCCAGCAGCCAGGGAGGCGGGCGGGAAGGCGACGAGCAGTACTTC
13 TRBJ1-2 TRBV6-1 once TRBD1 CASIRQGAGGYTF TGTGCCAGCATCCGACAGGGGGCGGGAGGCTACACCTTC
14 TRBJ1-4 TRBV9 . . CASSLNGGDEKLFF TGTGCCAGCAGCTTGAACGGGGGGGATGAAAAACTGTTTTTT
13 TRBJ2-5 TRBV5-1 . . CASSSGPLETQYF TGCGCCAGCAGTTCTGGGCCCCTGGAGACCCAGTACTTC
17 TRBJ1-5 TRBV19 . TRBD1 CASSTMTGGVGNQPQHF TGTGCCAGTAGTACGATGACAGGGGGCGTGGGCAATCAGCCCCAGCATTTT
15 TRBJ2-3 TRBV27 . TRBD1 CASRLGQGSGDTQYF TGTGCCAGCAGACTGGGACAGGGGAGCGGAGATACGCAGTATTTT
15 TRBJ2-7 TRBV15 . TRBD2 CATSRRAGGPYEQYF TGTGCCACCAGCAGACGAGCGGGAGGGCCTTACGAGCAGTACTTC
16 TRBJ2-3 TRBV28 . TRBD2 CASSPSGRVRADTQYF TGTGCCAGCAGTCCCTCAGGGAGGGTTCGGGCGGATACGCAGTATTTT
14 TRBJ1-1 TRBV18 . TRBD1 CASSPPPWDSEAFF TGTGCCAGCTCACCACCGCCCTGGGACAGTGAAGCTTTCTTT
14 TRBJ2-5 TRBV7-2 . . CASSLAFRDGPQYF TGTGCCAGCAGCTTAGCTTTTAGGGACGGCCCCCAGTACTTC
13 TRBJ1-1 TRBV5-5 few . CASSLDWNTEAFF TGTGCCAGCAGCTTGGATTGGAACACTGAAGCTTTCTTT
12 TRBJ2-7 TRBV29-1 . TRBD1 CSVGQGNYEQYF TGCAGCGTTGGACAGGGGAACTACGAGCAGTACTTC
12 TRBJ1-1 TRBV7-2 . . CASSLVSGEAFF TGTGCCAGCAGCTTAGTATCAGGAGAAGCTTTCTTT
12 TRBJ1-5 TRBV28 . . CASNSWNQPQHF TGTGCCAGCAACTCTTGGAACCAGCCCCAGCATTTT
15 TRBJ2-3 TRBV9 . TRBD1 CASSGGTGSTDTQYF TGTGCCAGCAGCGGGGGGACAGGGAGCACAGATACGCAGTATTTT
12 TRBJ1-1 TRBV28 . . CASSWAQVGTFF TGTGCCAGCAGTTGGGCGCAGGTTGGGACTTTCTTT
19 TRBJ2-1 TRBV27 once . CASSLSIVRDGFSYNEQFF TGTGCCAGCAGTTTATCGATTGTGAGGGACGGGTTCTCCTACAATGAGCAGTTCTTC
15 TRBJ1-5 TRBV6-6 . . CASSETARPDQPQHF TGTGCCAGCAGTGAGACGGCCAGGCCAGATCAGCCCCAGCATTTT
14 TRBJ2-1 TRBV5-1 . . CASSFGGSYNEQFF TGCGCCAGCAGTTTTGGAGGCTCCTACAATGAGCAGTTCTTC
18 TRBJ2-6 TRBV27 . TRBD1 CASSPRDRDASGANVLTF TGTGCCAGCAGTCCACGGGACAGGGACGCTTCTGGGGCCAACGTCCTGACTTTC
15 TRBJ1-5 TRBV28 once . CASSLLRTDNQPQHF TGTGCCAGCAGTTTACTCCGGACGGACAATCAGCCCCAGCATTTT
15 TRBJ2-7 TRBV6-6 once TRBD1 CASSYAGQGADEQYF TGTGCCAGCAGTTACGCCGGACAGGGGGCCGACGAGCAGTACTTC
14 TRBJ2-5 TRBV2 . . CASNTGTAQETQYF TGTGCCAGCAATACCGGGACTGCACAAGAGACCCAGTACTTC
15 TRBJ2-4 TRBV28 . TRBD2 CASRPSGLRGNIQYF TGTGCCTCAAGGCCTAGCGGCCTTAGGGGAAACATTCAGTACTTC
14 TRBJ2-5 TRBV14 . . CASSQGRYQETQYF TGTGCCAGCAGCCAAGGCCGCTACCAAGAGACCCAGTACTTC
13 TRBJ1-2 TRBV5-6 . . CASSHESDYDYTF TGTGCCAGCAGCCACGAATCAGACTATGACTACACCTTC
16 TRBJ1-4 TRBV5-1 once TRBD1 CASSLAGAGGAAKLFF TGCGCCAGCAGCTTGGCCGGGGCAGGGGGCGCCGCAAAACTGTTTTTT
13 TRBJ1-1 TRBV30 . . CAWSVTTDTEAFF TGTGCCTGGAGTGTAACAACTGACACTGAAGCTTTCTTT
14 TRBJ1-1 TRBV5-4 . . CASSRLLQNTEAFF TGTGCCAGCAGCCGGCTCCTCCAGAACACTGAAGCTTTCTTT
15 TRBJ2-1 TRBV5-1 few . CASSLSAGIGNEQFF TGCGCCAGCAGCTTGTCGGCGGGAATTGGGAATGAGCAGTTCTTC
15 TRBJ2-5 TRBV12-5 . TRBD2 CASGLGLAVWETQYF TGTGCTAGTGGTTTGGGACTAGCGGTCTGGGAGACCCAGTACTTC
15 TRBJ1-1 TRBV7-2 . . CASSLVGGGNTEAFF TGTGCCAGCAGCTTAGTAGGCGGGGGGAACACTGAAGCTTTCTTT
15 TRBJ2-1 TRBV7-2 . . CASSLLGGVNNEQFF TGTGCCAGCAGCTTATTGGGCGGGGTCAACAATGAGCAGTTCTTC
15 TRBJ1-1 TRBV7-9 few TRBD1 CASSFHRDRDTEAFF TGTGCCAGCAGCTTTCACCGGGACAGGGACACTGAAGCTTTCTTT
11 TRBJ1-2 TRBV7-2 . TRBD1 CASSSTGVSTF TGTGCCAGCAGCTCGACAGGGGTCAGCACCTTC
15 TRBJ1-2 TRBV7-3 . TRBD1 CASSLWGQENYGYTF TGTGCCAGCAGCTTATGGGGACAGGAGAACTATGGCTACACCTTC
15 TRBJ1-5 TRBV28 once . CASTAMSGAGQPQHF TGTGCCAGCACCGCAATGTCCGGGGCTGGTCAGCCCCAGCATTTT
12 TRBJ2-1 TRBV6-6 . . CASSPSGNEQFF TGTGCCAGCAGCCCCAGCGGGAATGAGCAGTTCTTC
15 TRBJ2-3 TRBV7-9 . TRBD1 CASTPGQGRTDTQYF TGTGCCAGCACCCCGGGACAGGGGAGGACAGATACGCAGTATTTT
17 TRBJ2-7 TRBV15 . TRBD2 CATSRDWHGSGMHEQYF TGTGCCACCAGCAGAGATTGGCATGGTAGCGGGATGCACGAGCAGTACTTC
14 TRBJ1-1 TRBV5-1 . TRBD1 CASSSLLGTGEAFF TGCGCCAGCAGCTCTCTCTTAGGGACAGGGGAAGCTTTCTTT